The 27 T cell receptor beta chains below were found in one sample sequenced in a study of identical twins. A single record per CDR3 protein comes from TCRdb applying MiXCR to the 5' RACE reads. The table records about 550,000 distinct CDR3 sequences, about a fifth of them present only once. In addition, the sample was reused for a study of yellow fever vaccine responses in identical twins.

Sequenced input: CD4+ T cells sorted from blood. Receptors originate from a woman under 30 in good health.

The rearrangement links TRBV2 to TRBJ1-5, with D possibly being TRBD1 (5 bases). Germline lookup yields CDR1 SNHLY and CDR2 FYNNEI. V was clipped by 7 bases and J by 2 bases, with 18 bases between them. The CDR3 has 16 amino acids. The CDR3 DNA sequence: TGTGCCAGCACCTTCTCGGGGGAAAGGGGCAATCAGCCCCAGCATTTT. This codes for CASTFSGERGNQPQHF.

In this sample, this clonotype turned up many times. V gene TRBV19 combines with J gene TRBJ2-1, with a weak D call TRBD2 (6 bases). V lost 7 bases and J lost 5, with 18 bases in between. CDR3 length: 15 residues. Looked up from germline, CDR1 is LNHDA and CDR2 is SQIVND (reference sequence). The CDR3 coding sequence is TGTGCCAGTATTCCCCCGGAGGGCTATAACAATGAGCAGTTCTTC. Amino acids: CASIPPEGYNNEQFF.

This clonotype was recorded at least ten times. V is TRBV29-1 and J is TRBJ2-5; no reliable D call. The CDR3 has 12 residues. Trimming took off 2 bases at V and 5 bases at J, with 9 bases between the two ends. Looked up from germline, CDR1 is SQVTM and CDR2 is ANQGSEA. As DNA, the CDR3 is TGCAGCGTTGAATTTGTGGGGGAGACCCAGTACTTC. Translation gives CSVEFVGETQYF.

V gene TRBV20-1 combines with J gene TRBJ1-5; D is possibly TRBD1 (6 bases). This CDR3 comprises 16 residues. From germline, CDR1 is DFQATT and CDR2 SNEGSKA (reference sequence). V shed 0 bases and J shed 2 bases, with 14 bases lying between them. The CDR3 DNA follows: TGCAGTGCTAGAGATCGGGGGGCTGTCGGCAATCAGCCCCAGCATTTT. This gives the protein CSARDRGAVGNQPQHF.

This clonotype was detected only a few times. The chain joins TRBV28 to TRBJ2-1, with 15 bases lining up with TRBD2. The CDR3 sequence is 15 residues long. Germline loops: CDR1 MDHEN, CDR2 SYDVKM. After removal of 6 bases from V and 7 bases from J, the junction contained 4 bases not matched to a gene. The CDR3 sequence is CASSPGTSGRNEQFF. The CDR3 DNA reads TGTGCCAGCAGCCCCGGGACTAGCGGGAGGAATGAGCAGTTCTTC.

This sequence joins TRBV3-1 and TRBJ2-1; tentative D call: TRBD2 (6 bases). The CDR3 length is 17 residues. Trimming left V 6 bases short and J 0 bases short, with 18 bases between. CDR1 is LGHDT and CDR2 is YNNKEL in the germline V gene (reference sequence). This CDR3 is CASSRVADLSSYNEQFF. For the CDR3, the DNA is TGTGCCAGCAGTCGCGTAGCGGACCTGAGCTCCTACAATGAGCAGTTCTTC.

This chain joins TRBV6-5 and TRBJ1-6; no reliable D call. This CDR3 region has 16 residues. Germline CDR1 reads MNHEY; CDR2 reads SVGAGI. Trimming removed 0 bases at V and 10 bases at J, with 16 bases between. As DNA, the CDR3 is TGTGCCAGCAGTTACTCGATACCATCGGGATCCTCACCCCTCCACTTT. Its protein is CASSYSIPSGSSPLHF.

The genes are TRBV2 and TRBJ2-3; TRBD2 matches at 8 bases. The trim removed 2 bases at V and 5 bases at J, leaving 6 bases unmatched. The germline V gene encodes CDR1 SNHLY and CDR2 FYNNEI. This CDR3 has 15 residues. CDR3 sequence (DNA): TGTGCCAGCAGTGAACTAAGCGGGAGAGTAGATACGCAGTATTTT. Amino acid sequence: CASSELSGRVDTQYF.

The sample holds a few counts of this clonotype. V gene TRBV7-8 combines with J gene TRBJ2-7, with D possibly called TRBD1 or TRBD2 (5 bases each). This CDR3 spans 14 amino acids. The germline gives CDR1 SGHVS, CDR2 FQNEAQ. Trimming cost V 3 bases and J 3 bases, with 12 bases left between them. CDR3 coding DNA: TGTGCCAGCAGCTTTTCAGGGACCAGCTACGAGCAGTACTTC. Translating it yields CASSFSGTSYEQYF.

The CDR3 region has the DNA TGCGCCAGCAGCTTGGCGGCGAAGGGGGGGACTAGCGGGACCTATAACACAGATACGCAGTATTTT. It encodes CASSLAAKGGTSGTYNTDTQYF. The rearrangement links TRBV5-1 to TRBJ2-3; TRBD2 matches 13 bases. The CDR3 is made up of 22 amino acids. Unmatched junction bases numbered 18, after V lost 0 bases and J lost 2 bases. Germline-derived CDR1 and CDR2 are SGHRS and YFSETQ.

This clonotype appeared many times. This sequence joins TRBV24-1 and TRBJ2-1, with TRBD1 identical over 10 bases. The CDR3 consists of 15 residues. V was pared by 4 bases and J by 6 bases, with 5 bases of the junction left unmatched. Germline CDR1 reads KGHDR; CDR2 reads SFDVKD. DNA for the CDR3: TGTGCCACCAGTGACGGACAGGGGGGCATCAATGAGCAGTTCTTC. Its translation is CATSDGQGGINEQFF.

In its sample, this clonotype was seen a few times. This chain joins TRBV9 and TRBJ2-1; tentatively, D is TRBD1 (5 bases). The V gene lost 3 bases and the J gene lost 7 bases, with 17 bases spanning the gap. The CDR3 loop spans 15 amino acids. Per the germline V gene, CDR1 is SGDLS and CDR2 is YYNGEE. The CDR3, as DNA: TGTGCCAGCAGCGCTGACCCCTGGGGCACTAATGAGCAGTTCTTC. It specifies CASSADPWGTNEQFF.

V is TRBV10-3 and J is TRBJ2-5; D is ambiguous. V was pared by 3 bases and J by 1 base, with 9 bases between. Germline V gene lookup returns CDR1 ENHRY and CDR2 SYGVKD. The CDR3 is 14 residues long. Written as DNA, the CDR3 is TGTGCCATCAGTGATGGCTCCATCCAAGAGACCCAGTACTTC. Amino acids: CAISDGSIQETQYF.

The genes are TRBV4-1 and TRBJ2-5; 8 positions match TRBD1. The CDR3 covers 15 residues. Germline V lookup: CDR1 MGHRA, CDR2 YSYEKL. Trimming at V came to 2 bases and at J to 4 bases, leaving 6 bases not matched to a gene. The CDR3 region is CASSQQTGGLETQYF. CDR3 sequence (DNA): TGCGCCAGCAGCCAACAAACAGGGGGTCTAGAGACCCAGTACTTC.

This clonotype was seen more than once but under ten times. V is TRBV4-1 and J is TRBJ2-3; 13 positions agree with TRBD2. The ends lost 7 bases at V and 8 bases at J; junction bases unmatched: 3. The CDR3 consists of 13 residues. Germline V gene lookup returns CDR1 MGHRA and CDR2 YSYEKL. The CDR3 loop is CASMTSGGTTQYF. In DNA form, the CDR3 reads TGCGCCAGCATGACTAGCGGGGGGACTACGCAGTATTTT.

The rearrangement joins TRBV2 to TRBJ2-2, with 8 bases matching TRBD1. The CDR3 has 14 residues. Germline CDR1 and CDR2: SNHLY and FYNNEI. V trimming: 9 bases; J trimming: 6 bases; junction bases outside the gene matches: 9. The CDR3 nucleotides read TGTGCCAGTCAGGGACAGGCTCTACCCGGGGAGCTGTTTTTT. Its protein product is CASQGQALPGELFF.

This clonotype was detected a few times. V usage is TRBV3-1 and J usage is TRBJ2-3; D possibly uses TRBD1 or TRBD2 (5 bases each). Trimming removed 2 bases from V and 9 bases from J, with 33 bases in between. This CDR3 region has 20 residues. The germline V gene encodes CDR1 LGHDT and CDR2 YNNKEL (reference sequence). CDR3 nucleotides: TGTGCCAGCAGCCAAAAAACCCGGGACCTACGGTACACGGATATAGGAACGCAGTATTTT. It yields the protein CASSQKTRDLRYTDIGTQYF.

The V and J genes are TRBV20-1 and TRBJ1-4, with 12 bases aligning to TRBD1. CDR1 is DFQATT, CDR2 SNEGSKA, per germline (reference sequence). The CDR3 loop spans 14 amino acids. The V segment lost 6 bases and the J segment 7 bases; nucleotides outside the gene matches: 6. The CDR3 DNA reads as TGCAGTGCCTGGGACAGGGGGCGAAGTGAAAAACTGTTTTTT. This translates into CSAWDRGRSEKLFF.

This clonotype was detected a few times. The gene calls are TRBV24-1 and TRBJ2-1; 9 positions agree with TRBD2. The CDR3 length is 16 residues. V shed 0 bases and J 7 bases; nucleotides not matched to a gene: 6. Per germline, CDR1 KGHDR and CDR2 SFDVKD. CDR3 sequence reads: CATSDLWASGTNEQFF. The DNA of the CDR3 is TGTGCCACCAGTGATTTGTGGGCTAGCGGGACTAATGAGCAGTTCTTC.

This clonotype was detected only a few times. V and J are TRBV10-3 and TRBJ2-3; no firm D call. The V gene lost 10 bases and the J gene lost 6 bases, with 17 bases spanning the gap. CDR1 and CDR2 from the germline V gene are ENHRY and SYGVKD. The CDR3 consists of 13 residues. CDR3 sequence reads: CASAERVADTQYF. The CDR3, as DNA: TGTGCCAGCGCGGAGAGAGTGGCTGATACGCAGTATTTT.

In its sample, this clonotype was seen a few times. The genes are TRBV28 and TRBJ2-7; D possibly corresponds to TRBD1 (6 bases). V shed 4 bases and J shed 2 bases, with 15 bases lying between them. Germline CDR1 reads MDHEN; CDR2 reads SYDVKM. The CDR3 covers 15 residues. The CDR3 sequence is CASSSTGTQAYEQYV. As DNA, the CDR3 is TGTGCCAGCAGTTCCACCGGGACACAAGCCTACGAGCAGTACGTC.

This clonotype appeared a few times. The chain couples TRBV27 to TRBJ2-2, with D possibly being TRBD1 (5 bases). CDR3 length equals 16 residues. CDR1 MNHEY and CDR2 SMNVEV come from the germline V gene (reference sequence). The V and J ends lost 0 bases and 4 bases respectively, with 12 bases between them. CDR3 sequence (DNA): TGTGCCAGCAGTTTATCGGTGGGGCTACTCACCGGGGAGCTGTTTTTT. Protein: CASSLSVGLLTGELFF.

This clonotype occurred a few times. This chain joins TRBV5-1 and TRBJ2-5, with 12 nucleotides matching TRBD2. V gave up 3 bases and J gave up 4 bases; unmatched junction bases: 4. The CDR3 runs 15 residues. CDR1 is SGHRS and CDR2 is YFSETQ in the germline V gene. CDR3 region: CASSSGTSGPETQYF. DNA of the CDR3: TGCGCCAGCAGCTCAGGGACTAGCGGGCCAGAGACCCAGTACTTC.

In this sample, this clonotype turned up a few times. The CDR3 bases are TGTGCCATCAGTGATGGGAGGGGGTCCACAGATACGCAGTATTTT. It yields the protein CAISDGRGSTDTQYF. The chain couples TRBV10-3 to TRBJ2-3; perhaps TRBD2 as D (7 bases). Germline assignment: CDR1 ENHRY and CDR2 SYGVKD. The CDR3 contains 15 residues. With 3 bases removed from V and 2 bases from J, the gap between germline ends came to 12 bases.

This clonotype showed up just a few times. The chain carries TRBV5-1 and TRBJ2-2; TRBD1 matches at 10 bases. CDR3 length equals 15 residues. V trimming: 4 bases; J trimming: 5 bases; junction bases outside the gene matches: 5. Per germline, CDR1 SGHRS and CDR2 YFSETQ. CDR3 loop: CASSRDRGPTGELFF. In DNA form, the CDR3 reads TGCGCCAGCAGCCGTGACAGGGGGCCGACCGGGGAGCTGTTTTTT.

This clonotype was observed once. This chain connects TRBV7-9 to TRBJ2-2; D remains unclear. V was trimmed by 5 bases and J by 8 bases, leaving 12 bases between them. The CDR3 runs 13 residues. The germline V gene has CDR1 SEHNR and CDR2 FQNEAQ (reference sequence). The CDR3 loop reads CASSARLGGELFF. The CDR3 region has the DNA TGTGCCAGCAGCGCGCGCCTAGGAGGGGAGCTGTTTTTT.

V and J are TRBV11-2 and TRBJ2-7, with D perhaps being TRBD1 or TRBD2 (5 bases each). V gave up 3 bases and J gave up 0 bases, with 12 bases separating them. CDR1 is SGHAT and CDR2 is FQNNGV in the germline V gene. CDR3 size: 15 residues. CDR3 nucleotide sequence: TGTGCCAGCAGCTTGGGACGCTTGAGCTCCTACGAGCAGTACGTC. Translating it yields CASSLGRLSSYEQYV.